This T cell receptor beta chain emerged from a study of CD8 T cells in ankylosing spondylitis (dated 2017 in TCRdb). About the investigation overall: The study profiled T cell receptor beta repertoires in healthy donors and ankylosing spondylitis patients to find disease-linked TCR variants. The full study cohort was made up of about 25 ankylosing spondylitis patients and some 100 healthy donors. Peripheral blood was sampled, and synovial fluid was additionally collected from ankylosing spondylitis patients. What the authors observed across the whole study: A TCR beta motif made up of eight highly homologous amino acid variants appeared to be characteristic of blood from ankylosing spondylitis patients. A CD8+ phenotype was shown by the disease-linked clones, which were found at relatively low frequencies in peripheral blood. The disease-linked clones were reported as significantly enriched in matched synovial fluid samples from ankylosing spondylitis patients. Some of the motif variants had been reported before in the synovial fluid and blood of reactive arthritis patients, a finding that suggests common disease-initiation mechanisms.

This clonotype showed up just a few times. No cognate antigen has been identified for it. Per-nucleotide qualities are absent, and no much larger clonotype sits a single base away. Sequencing instrument: Illumina HiSeq 2500. Quantitative 5'-RACE with molecular barcodes was the method used to prepare the TCR beta libraries. From the authors' description of their analysis: To identify disease-linked TCR variants, a new computational method was used, one built on a probabilistic model of VDJ rearrangement. Starting from the raw public reads, TCRdb applied fastp trimming at Q25, assembled clones with MiXCR and retained in-frame beta chains. Rows merge per CDR3 protein into single entries with the most common DNA and genes. The V and J calls and clone size come from TCRdb's table, not from the authors' own analysis. This sample gives 250,000 to 350,000 distinct CDR3 sequences in total; roughly 20% of them show up just once. Clones ranked in the top ten supply under 8.5% of the sample.

Spanning cysteine to phenylalanine, the CDR3 consists of 14 amino acids. The entry retains the CDR3 DNA only, 42 bases that are in frame from base 1. Reading the germline V gene (reference sequence) gives CDR1 SGHNT and CDR2 YYREEE. The junction carries 17 bases between V and J, which are trimmed by 7 bases and 4 bases respectively. The chain uses TRBV5-4 and TRBJ1-2; the D gene remains uncertain. Material for sequencing was blood, either unsorted or a sorted T cell fraction (not recorded which). The receptor was derived from a male donor with ankylosing spondylitis or in good health (not recorded which). Read as DNA, the sequence is TGTGCCAGCCGTTCACGGGAGATCCCCTATGGCTACACCTTC. The resulting protein is CASRSREIPYGYTF.